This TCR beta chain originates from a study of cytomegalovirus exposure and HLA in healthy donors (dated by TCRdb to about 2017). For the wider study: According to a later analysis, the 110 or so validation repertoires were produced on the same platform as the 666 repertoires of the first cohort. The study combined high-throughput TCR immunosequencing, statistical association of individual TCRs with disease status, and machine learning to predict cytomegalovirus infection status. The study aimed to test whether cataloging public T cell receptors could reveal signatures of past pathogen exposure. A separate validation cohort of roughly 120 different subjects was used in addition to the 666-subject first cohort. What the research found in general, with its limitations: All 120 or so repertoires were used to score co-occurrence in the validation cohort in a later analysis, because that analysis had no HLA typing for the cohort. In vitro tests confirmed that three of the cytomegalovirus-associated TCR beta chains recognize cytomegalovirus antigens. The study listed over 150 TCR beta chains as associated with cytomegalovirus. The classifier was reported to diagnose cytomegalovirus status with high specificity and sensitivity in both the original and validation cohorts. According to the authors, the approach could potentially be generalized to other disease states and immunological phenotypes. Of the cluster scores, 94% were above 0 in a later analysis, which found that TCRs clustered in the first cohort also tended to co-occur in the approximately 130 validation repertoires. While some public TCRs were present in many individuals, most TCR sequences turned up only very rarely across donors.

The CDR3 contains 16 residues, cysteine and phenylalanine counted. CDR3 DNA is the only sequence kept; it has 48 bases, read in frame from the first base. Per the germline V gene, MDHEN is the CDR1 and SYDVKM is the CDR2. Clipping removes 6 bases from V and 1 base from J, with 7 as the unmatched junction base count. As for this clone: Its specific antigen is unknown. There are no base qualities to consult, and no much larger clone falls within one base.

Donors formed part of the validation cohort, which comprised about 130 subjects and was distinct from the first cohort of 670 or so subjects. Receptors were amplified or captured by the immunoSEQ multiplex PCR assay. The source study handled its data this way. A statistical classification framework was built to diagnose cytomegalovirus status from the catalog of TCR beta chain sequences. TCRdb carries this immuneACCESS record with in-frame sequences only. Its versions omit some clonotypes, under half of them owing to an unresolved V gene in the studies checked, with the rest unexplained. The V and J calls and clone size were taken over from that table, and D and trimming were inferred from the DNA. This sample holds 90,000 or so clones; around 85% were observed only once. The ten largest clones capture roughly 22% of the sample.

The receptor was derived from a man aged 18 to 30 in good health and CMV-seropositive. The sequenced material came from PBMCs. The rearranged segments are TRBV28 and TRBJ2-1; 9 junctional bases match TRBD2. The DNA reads TGTGCCAGCAGCGAGCTAGCGGGGACTTCCTACAATGAGCAGTTCTTC. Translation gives CASSELAGTSYNEQFF. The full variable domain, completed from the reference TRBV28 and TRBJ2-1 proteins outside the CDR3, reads DVKVTQSSRYLVKRTGEKVFLECVQDMDHENMFWYRQDPGLGLRLIYFSYDVKMKEKGDIPEGYSVSREKKERFSLILESASTNQTSMYLCASSELAGTSYNEQFFGPGTRLTVL.